This T cell receptor (beta chain) was recorded in a study of blood T cell repertoires in COVID-19. For the study at large: Samples came from the United States, Italy and Spain, spanning acute and convalescent COVID-19. PBMCs, B-cell-depleted T cells, or T cells provided the cDNA or gDNA that made up the material.

Assay: immunoSEQ multiplex PCR; the TCRdb copy retains only in-frame clones and omits some. In the table there are some 88,000 clones, 85% of which are singletons. This CDR3 is 14 amino acids long. Germline CDR1 is SGHNT and CDR2 is YENEEA. Deletions cut 5 bases from V and 7 bases from J, with 14 bases between. The sequence was obtained from a man in his sixties with acute or convalescent COVID-19. This chain links TRBV11-3 with TRBJ2-2; no reliable D call. The material sequenced was peripheral blood. This CDR3 reads CASSGGGVNGELFF. Written as DNA, the CDR3 is TGTGCCAGCAGCGGTGGCGGTGTAAACGGGGAGCTGTTTTTT. The variable domain in full, completed from reference TRBV11-3 and TRBJ2-2, reads EAGVVQSPRYKIIEKKQPVAFWCNPISGHNTLYWYLQNLGQGPELLIRYENEEAVDDSQLPKDRFSAERLKGVDSTLKIQPAELGDSAVYLCASSGGGVNGELFFGEGSRLTVL.